This T cell receptor beta chain stems from a study of tumor and adjacent non-tumor tissue in lung cancer. The CDR3 consists of 17 residues. Germline CDR1 and CDR2: LGHNA and YNFKEQ. Three rounds of nested PCR, following a modified ARM-PCR protocol, produced the TCRbeta library. TCRdb independently ran MiXCR on the multiplex PCR reads; one entry per CDR3 protein. The sample records roughly 200,000 distinct CDR3 sequences, roughly 70% being singletons. This sample's RNA came from whole unsorted tissue. To note about this clonotype: Mismatch with germline at one junction end may stem from a read error.

The chain couples TRBV4-2 to TRBJ1-4; no reliable D call. The clonotype originates from a man in his 60s with non-small cell lung cancer. Sequencing was done on a sample of lung tumor tissue. CDR3 sequence: CASSQISVAGNQEKQFF. CDR3 in DNA: TGCGCCAGCAGCCAGATAAGCGTGGCGGGTAATCAGGAAAAACAGTTTTTT.